Shown below are 23 T cell receptor beta chains from a single sample sequenced in a study of beta chain features in type 1 diabetes. The authors reverse transcribed all of the isolated RNA, so sequencing captured expressed TCRB transcripts. Repertoires were generated with immunoSEQ multiplex PCR, while TCRdb's copy carries only in-frame clones and drops some. Among 250,000 to 350,000 clones, roughly an eighth were seen once, and the ten largest hold over 0.015%. No antigen has been assigned to these receptors. Study results and limitations: Shortening that was moderate but significant affected the TCRB CDR3s of Type 1 diabetes patients in all four CD4+ subsets.

Sequencing was carried out using naive CD4+ T cells from blood. The receptors originated from a man aged 30-40 years with type 1 diabetes.

This clone was seen a handful of times. This chain links TRBV14 with TRBJ1-2, with D maybe TRBD1 (6 bases). The CDR3 is 11 amino acids. From germline, CDR1 is SGHDN and CDR2 FVKESK. With 10 bases removed from V and 7 bases from J, the gap between germline ends came to 13 bases. The chain's CDR3 is CANYREGGYTF. Written as DNA, the CDR3 is TGTGCCAATTACAGGGAGGGTGGCTACACCTTC. The full variable domain, completed using reference TRBV14 and TRBJ1-2, is EAGVTQFPSHSVIEKGQTVTLRCDPISGHDNLYWYRRVMGKEIKFLLHFVKESKQDESGMPNNRFLAERTGGTYSTLKVQPAELEDSGVYFCANYREGGYTFGSGTRLTVV.

This rearrangement joins TRBV5-4 to TRBJ1-1, with 12 bases aligning to TRBD1. This CDR3 spans 15 amino acids. The V gene's germline CDR1 is SGHNT and CDR2 YYREEE (reference sequence). J lost 6 bases, V lost 8 bases, and 11 bases had no gene match. CDR3 protein: CASNSGGQGASEAFF. The CDR3 nucleotides read TGTGCCAGTAACAGCGGGGGACAGGGGGCTTCTGAAGCTTTCTTT.

This clone was found a few times. The chain is built from TRBV7-3 and TRBJ2-7; 10 nucleotides agree with TRBD2. Germline V gene data show CDR1 as SGHTA and CDR2 as FQGTGA. V gave up 3 bases and J gave up 5 bases; unmatched junction bases: 4. The CDR3 length is 14 residues. CDR3 nucleotides: TGTGCCAGCAGCTTCAGCGGGAGGGCAGACGAGCAGTACTTC. It translates to CASSFSGRADEQYF.

The sample holds a few counts of this clone. The rearrangement uses TRBV5-1 and TRBJ2-1, with no clear D. The CDR3 is made up of 16 amino acids. V was shortened by 0 bases and J by 3 bases, with 13 bases between the two germline ends. The germline V gene encodes CDR1 SGHRS and CDR2 YFSETQ. The CDR3 sequence is CASSLDGQAYYNEQFF. In nucleotides, the CDR3 is TGCGCCAGCAGCTTGGATGGGCAGGCATACTACAATGAGCAGTTCTTC. Filled out from reference TRBV5-1 and TRBJ2-1, the complete variable domain reads KAGVTQTPRYLIKTRGQQVTLSCSPISGHRSVSWYQQTPGQGLQFLFEYFSETQRNKGNFPGRFSGRQFSNSRSEMNVSTLELGDSALYLCASSLDGQAYYNEQFFGPGTRLTVL.

The chain couples TRBV5-1 to TRBJ2-2, with 7 bases that match TRBD1. Germline CDR1 reads SGHRS; CDR2 reads YFSETQ. The CDR3 contains 16 residues. With 0 bases clipped from V and 1 base from J, the junction kept 3 bases outside the gene matches. CDR3 coding DNA: TGCGCCAGCAGCTTGGAGGCAGGGGGGAACACCGGGGAGCTGTTTTTT. This translates into CASSLEAGGNTGELFF.

The chain uses TRBV7-8 and TRBJ2-7, with 7 bases identical to TRBD1. The CDR3 has 17 amino acids. The ends lost 3 bases at V and 3 bases at J; junction bases unmatched: 14. CDR1 and CDR2 from the germline V gene are SGHVS and FQNEAQ. The CDR3 bases are TGTGCCAGCAGCTTGCGCCCACGGGACAGCAGGATCTACGAGCAGTACTTC. Encoded protein: CASSLRPRDSRIYEQYF.

Only a few counts were recorded for this clone. The DNA of the CDR3 is TGTGCCAGCAGTGAAATCCGAGGTCTGAGCACTGAAGCTTTCTTT. Its protein is CASSEIRGLSTEAFF. This chain joins TRBV6-1 and TRBJ1-1; D remains ambiguous. Trimming left V 2 bases short and J 4 bases short, with 14 bases between. Germline V CDR1 and CDR2: MNHNS, SASEGT. This CDR3 has 15 amino acids.

This clone was observed a few times. The V gene is TRBV4-2, the J gene TRBJ2-1; D call uncertain. V lost 1 base to trimming and J lost 6 bases, with 7 bases between them. The CDR3 has 13 amino acids. Germline V gene sequence: CDR1 LGHNA, CDR2 YNFKEQ. CDR3 DNA: TGTGCCAGCAGCCAAGGCGGAGCCAATGAGCAGTTCTTC. It codes for CASSQGGANEQFF.

This chain links TRBV28 with TRBJ2-1, with TRBD2 identical over 14 bases. The CDR3 covers 19 residues. From germline, CDR1 is MDHEN and CDR2 SYDVKM. The junction had 18 bases not matched to a gene; V was cut back by 2 bases and J by 12 bases. CDR3 DNA sequence: TGTGCCAGCAGTTTAGTCCCTGGACTAGCGGGAGGATCCCTCGCGGCGCAGTTCTTC. Encoded protein: CASSLVPGLAGGSLAAQFF.

This clone was picked up a small number of times. The V call is TRBV5-1, the J call TRBJ2-3; D gene ambiguous. CDR1 SGHRS and CDR2 YFSETQ come from the germline V gene. CDR3 length: 12 amino acids. The germline V and J ends were trimmed by 4 bases and 0 bases, with 3 bases remaining between them. The CDR3 region is CASSLSTDTQYF. The DNA of the CDR3 is TGCGCCAGCAGCCTAAGCACAGATACGCAGTATTTT.

This chain uses TRBV2 with TRBJ2-7; 8 bases are shared with TRBD2. In germline, CDR1 is SNHLY, CDR2 FYNNEI. The CDR3 runs 14 residues. Trimming cost V 8 bases and J 3 bases; bases outside gene matches: 9. CDR3 sequence: CASRPGLVVYEQYF. CDR3 DNA sequence: TGTGCCAGCCGGCCGGGACTAGTAGTCTACGAGCAGTACTTC.

This clone showed up just a few times. The J gene is TRBJ2-7, the V gene TRBV25-1; D is undetermined. CDR1 is MGHDK and CDR2 is SYGVNS in the germline V gene. This CDR3 has 12 amino acids. V dropped 4 bases and J dropped 7 bases, with 11 bases sitting between them. The CDR3 spells CASSASPVEQYF. DNA for the CDR3: TGTGCCAGCAGTGCTTCCCCGGTTGAGCAGTACTTC.

The gene calls are TRBV4-2 and TRBJ2-7, with D possibly being TRBD2 (5 bases). The CDR3 has 16 residues. Trimming cost V 0 bases and J 0 bases, with 12 bases left between them. Looked up from germline, CDR1 is LGHNA and CDR2 is YNFKEQ. This CDR3 is CASSQDGSSLSYEQYF. The CDR3 bases are TGTGCCAGCAGCCAAGATGGATCTAGCCTCTCCTACGAGCAGTACTTC.

A few counts support this clone. This rearrangement joins TRBV5-4 to TRBJ1-1; 10 bases are a match to TRBD1. This CDR3 contains 13 residues. Germline trimming cut 2 bases from V and 10 bases from J; bases unmatched to any gene: 5. Germline CDR1 and CDR2: SGHNT and YYREEE (reference sequence). Here the CDR3 reads CASSFPGTGVAFF. CDR3 nucleotide sequence: TGTGCCAGCAGCTTCCCCGGGACAGGGGTAGCTTTCTTT.

V usage is TRBV7-2 and J usage is TRBJ2-7; 8 nucleotides match TRBD1. After removal of 5 bases from V and 5 bases from J, the junction contained 14 bases not matched to a gene. This CDR3 spans 16 amino acids. CDR1 and CDR2 (germline): SGHTA, FQGNSA. Here the CDR3 DNA reads TGTGCCAGCAGCCCCCAGGGGGCAGGGCTTAGCCACGAGCAGTACTTC. Amino acid sequence: CASSPQGAGLSHEQYF.

V usage is TRBV10-3 and J usage is TRBJ2-1, with D unresolved. The CDR3 has 12 residues. Trimming cost V 5 bases and J 7 bases, with 9 bases left between them. Germline-derived CDR1 and CDR2 are ENHRY and SYGVKD. The CDR3 DNA is TGTGCCATCAGTACCTCGAGGAATGAGCAGTTCTTC. Its protein is CAISTSRNEQFF.

V usage is TRBV20-1 and J usage is TRBJ2-5; TRBD2 matches at 7 bases. Germline values: CDR1 DFQATT, CDR2 SNEGSKA (reference sequence). The CDR3 is 11 residues long. The J segment lost 5 bases and the V segment lost 7 bases, leaving 4 bases of the junction unmatched. This CDR3 reads CSGGGLETQYF. The CDR3 nucleotides are TGCAGTGGGGGGGGATTGGAGACCCAGTACTTC.

This clone appeared a few times. The rearrangement links TRBV11-2 to TRBJ2-1, with D possibly TRBD2 on 6 matching bases. V gave up 5 bases and J gave up 0 bases, with 11 bases separating them. The CDR3 sequence is 15 residues long. Germline CDR1 reads SGHAT; CDR2 reads FQNNGV. CDR3 in DNA: TGTGCCAGCAGCCGTCTGGGGGGCTCCTACAATGAGCAGTTCTTC. Translating gives CASSRLGGSYNEQFF.

The chain uses TRBV4-2 and TRBJ1-2, with D possibly matching TRBD1 (6 bases). This CDR3 is 15 amino acids long. The V gene lost 1 base and the J gene lost 1 base, with 10 bases spanning the gap. Germline CDR1 LGHNA, CDR2 YNFKEQ. The CDR3 nucleotides are TGTGCCAGCAGCCAAGGACAGGACAATAACTATGGCTACACCTTC. This sequence encodes CASSQGQDNNYGYTF.

This clone occurred a few times. CDR3 coding DNA: TGCGCCAGCAGCTTGAAACTAGCGGGAGCCAATGAGCAGTTCTTC. Encoded protein: CASSLKLAGANEQFF. The gene calls are TRBV5-1 and TRBJ2-1; TRBD2 matches 11 bases. This CDR3 is built from 15 residues. After removal of 1 base from V and 6 bases from J, the junction contained 3 bases not matched to a gene. Germline V gene sequence: CDR1 SGHRS, CDR2 YFSETQ.

In this sample, this clone turned up a few times. V is TRBV28 and J is TRBJ2-1; D possibly corresponds to TRBD2 (5 bases). This CDR3 is built from 12 residues. CDR1 and CDR2 (germline): MDHEN, SYDVKM. The V end was cut by 7 bases, the J end by 8 bases, with 12 bases between. CDR3 sequence: CASKPGNDEQFF. CDR3 in DNA: TGTGCCAGCAAACCCGGGAATGATGAGCAGTTCTTC. The whole variable domain, remainder taken from reference TRBV28 and TRBJ2-1, is DVKVTQSSRYLVKRTGEKVFLECVQDMDHENMFWYRQDPGLGLRLIYFSYDVKMKEKGDIPEGYSVSREKKERFSLILESASTNQTSMYLCASKPGNDEQFFGPGTRLTVL.

The genes are TRBV5-1 and TRBJ2-7, with 8 bases that match TRBD1. Per the germline V gene, CDR1 is SGHRS and CDR2 is YFSETQ. CDR3 length: 14 residues. V lost 2 bases and J lost 0; bases outside the gene matches: 1. CDR3 in amino acids: CASSLQGGSYEQYF. The CDR3 nucleotides read TGCGCCAGCAGCTTACAGGGGGGCTCCTACGAGCAGTACTTC.

Remarks on this clone: Other DNA sequences within the sample encode an identical CDR3. The chain uses TRBV18 and TRBJ2-2; 9 bases are shared with TRBD1. This CDR3 spans 15 amino acids. J lost 3 bases, V lost 3 bases, and 2 bases had no gene match. CDR1 is KGHSH and CDR2 is LQKENI in the germline V gene. The CDR3 loop is CASSPRQGDTGELFF. CDR3 DNA: TGTGCCAGCTCACCGCGACAGGGGGACACCGGGGAGCTGTTTTTT.